These T cell receptor beta chains were read from a single sample in a study of tumor-infiltrating lymphocytes in primary liver carcinoma. Each CDR3 protein is one row after TCRdb ran MiXCR on the multiplex PCR reads. The sample has approximately 45,000 distinct CDR3 sequences, about 75% seen once. Sequencing was done on a sample of tumor-adjacent normal liver tissue. The receptors originated from a woman in her 30s with primary liver carcinoma and hepatitis B virus infection. CDR3s include the opening cysteine and the closing phenylalanine or tryptophan. A D gene is named only where the DNA matches it firmly. Expanded clones are given a class, and other clones once, few, many or no size at all.

clone_size: .; j_call: TRBJ2-3; d_call: TRBD2; v_call: TRBV11-2; cdr3_aa: CASRHRGSGSITDTQYF; cdr3_nt: TGTGCCAGCAGACATCGGGGGAGCGGGAGCATCACAGATACGCAGTATTTT
clone_size: .; j_call: TRBJ2-7; d_call: .; v_call: TRBV4-1; cdr3_aa: CASTVELGYEQYF; cdr3_nt: TGCGCCAGCACCGTAGAGTTGGGCTACGAGCAGTACTTC
clone_size: .; j_call: TRBJ2-1; d_call: .; v_call: TRBV11-3; cdr3_aa: CVSSPRTEQPVDEQFF; cdr3_nt: TGTGTCAGCAGCCCTCGAACCGAACAGCCCGTCGACGAGCAGTTCTTC
clone_size: .; j_call: TRBJ2-7; d_call: TRBD2; v_call: TRBV13; cdr3_aa: CASSPAGGGTYGEHYF; cdr3_nt: TGTGCCAGCAGTCCGGCGGGGGGCGGGACATATGGCGAGCACTACTTC
clone_size: .; j_call: TRBJ2-1; d_call: TRBD2; v_call: TRBV12-3/TRBV12-4; cdr3_aa: CASSLSGTSGLDQFF; cdr3_nt: TGTGCCAGTAGCCTGTCCGGGACTAGTGGACTTGATCAGTTCTTC
clone_size: many; j_call: TRBJ2-7; d_call: .; v_call: TRBV7-9; cdr3_aa: CASSLARLGEQYF; cdr3_nt: TGTGCCAGCAGCTTGGCTAGGCTTGGGGAGCAGTACTTC
clone_size: .; j_call: TRBJ2-7; d_call: TRBD2; v_call: TRBV6-5; cdr3_aa: CASSYSTGSGKVDEQYF; cdr3_nt: TGTGCCAGCAGTTACTCGACCGGCAGCGGGAAAGTCGACGAGCAGTACTTC
clone_size: .; j_call: TRBJ2-7; d_call: .; v_call: TRBV11-2; cdr3_aa: CANSRDTFYYEQNF; cdr3_nt: TGTGCCAACAGCCGGGACACCTTCTACTACGAGCAGAACTTC
clone_size: .; j_call: TRBJ2-5; d_call: .; v_call: TRBV11-2; cdr3_aa: CASILIPGGVHQVTKYF; cdr3_nt: TGTGCCAGCATCTTAATTCCAGGGGGGGTTCACCAAGTGACCAAATACTTC
clone_size: .; j_call: TRBJ2-7; d_call: TRBD1; v_call: TRBV4-2; cdr3_aa: CASSQDRDRKECF; cdr3_nt: TGTGCCAGCAGCCAAGATAGGGACAGGAAGGAGTGCTTC
clone_size: .; j_call: TRBJ1-5; d_call: .; v_call: TRBV6-5; cdr3_aa: CAISYLWSQPQHF; cdr3_nt: TGTGCCATCAGTTACTTATGGAGTCAGCCCCAGCATTTT
clone_size: .; j_call: TRBJ2-1; d_call: TRBD2; v_call: TRBV11-3; cdr3_aa: CASSNHRTSGVSPDEQFF; cdr3_nt: TGTGCCAGCAGCAACCACAGGACTAGCGGGGTGTCCCCCGATGAGCAGTTCTTC
clone_size: .; j_call: TRBJ1-2; d_call: .; v_call: TRBV13; cdr3_aa: CAFCLKQDFYGYTF; cdr3_nt: TGTGCCTTCTGCTTAAAACAGGACTTCTATGGCTACACCTTC
clone_size: .; j_call: TRBJ2-1; d_call: .; v_call: TRBV11-2; cdr3_aa: CASSLANGAYNEQFF; cdr3_nt: TGTGCAAGCAGCTTAGCCAACGGGGCCTACAATGAGCAGTTCTTC
clone_size: few; j_call: TRBJ1-6; d_call: TRBD1; v_call: TRBV4-2; cdr3_aa: CASSQGNRGYTPLHF; cdr3_nt: TGTGCTAGCAGCCAAGGGAACAGGGGATACACACCCCTCCACTTT
clone_size: large; j_call: TRBJ2-6; d_call: .; v_call: TRBV5-8; cdr3_aa: CASTMTGFSGANVLTF; cdr3_nt: TGTGCCAGCACCATGACGGGCTTCTCTGGGGCCAACGTCCTGACTTTC
clone_size: .; j_call: TRBJ1-1; d_call: .; v_call: TRBV4-1; cdr3_aa: CTSSPPRTVMVEAFF; cdr3_nt: TGCACCAGCAGCCCCCCCCGCACAGTCATGGTAGAAGCTTTCTTT
clone_size: once; j_call: TRBJ1-2; d_call: .; v_call: TRBV4-1; cdr3_aa: CASSPWDMGNGGNYGYTF; cdr3_nt: TGCGCCAGCAGCCCGTGGGACATGGGAAATGGGGGCAACTATGGCTACACCTTC
clone_size: .; j_call: TRBJ1-2; d_call: .; v_call: TRBV29-1; cdr3_aa: CSVVERKIHGYTF; cdr3_nt: TGCAGTGTTGTCGAAAGGAAAATCCATGGCTACACCTTC
clone_size: many; j_call: TRBJ1-5; d_call: TRBD1; v_call: TRBV30; cdr3_aa: CAWSKGQGANQPQHF; cdr3_nt: TGTGCCTGGTCGAAGGGGCAGGGGGCGAATCAGCCCCAGCATTTT
clone_size: .; j_call: TRBJ2-7; d_call: .; v_call: TRBV11-2; cdr3_aa: CASSLVGGLGDQYF; cdr3_nt: TGTGCCAGCAGCCTAGTGGGGGGGCTCGGCGATCAGTACTTC
clone_size: few; j_call: TRBJ1-1; d_call: TRBD1; v_call: TRBV2; cdr3_aa: CASTGGEGTEAFF; cdr3_nt: TGTGCCAGCACAGGGGGGGAGGGGACTGAAGCTTTCTTT
clone_size: .; j_call: TRBJ2-3; d_call: .; v_call: TRBV4-3; cdr3_aa: CASSQGAFTDTQYF; cdr3_nt: TGCGCCAGCAGTCAAGGGGCGTTCACAGATACGCAGTATTTT
clone_size: many; j_call: TRBJ1-2; d_call: .; v_call: TRBV2; cdr3_aa: CASSEGMSQSYGYTF; cdr3_nt: TGTGCCAGCAGTGAGGGGATGTCGCAATCCTATGGCTACACCTTC
clone_size: .; j_call: TRBJ2-1; d_call: TRBD2; v_call: TRBV12-5; cdr3_aa: CDSGGDSNEQFF; cdr3_nt: TGTGATAGTGGGGGGGACTCCAATGAACAGTTCTTC
clone_size: once; j_call: TRBJ2-3; d_call: TRBD1; v_call: TRBV5-6; cdr3_aa: CANSMNYRGRRNQPQYF; cdr3_nt: TGTGCCAACAGCATGAACTACAGGGGGCGACGGAATCAGCCCCAGTATTTT
clone_size: .; j_call: TRBJ1-2; d_call: TRBD1; v_call: TRBV20-1; cdr3_aa: CSARESGTAKYGYTF; cdr3_nt: TGCAGTGCTAGAGAGAGCGGGACAGCGAAGTATGGCTACACCTTC
clone_size: .; j_call: TRBJ2-2; d_call: .; v_call: TRBV5-6; cdr3_aa: CASSLVVRYGRDRELFF; cdr3_nt: TGTGCCAGCAGCTTGGTGGTCAGATACGGGCGGGACAGGGAGCTGTTTTTT
clone_size: .; j_call: TRBJ2-1; d_call: TRBD2; v_call: TRBV9; cdr3_aa: CASSGGLAGHYNEQFF; cdr3_nt: TGTGCCAGCAGCGGGGGACTAGCGGGTCACTACAATGAGCAGTTCTTC
clone_size: medium-sized; j_call: TRBJ2-1; d_call: TRBD2; v_call: TRBV13; cdr3_aa: CASSLGTSGAYNEQFF; cdr3_nt: TGTGCCAGCAGCTTAGGGACTAGCGGGGCCTACAATGAGCAGTTCTTC
clone_size: .; j_call: TRBJ2-5; d_call: TRBD2; v_call: TRBV28; cdr3_aa: CGSRLAGIETQYF; cdr3_nt: TGTGGCAGCAGGCTAGCGGGGATAGAGACCCAGTACTTC
clone_size: few; j_call: TRBJ2-7; d_call: TRBD2; v_call: TRBV6-2/TRBV6-3; cdr3_aa: CAGSSGTSGRYEQYF; cdr3_nt: TGTGCCGGCAGCTCCGGGACTAGCGGGAGATACGAGCAATACTTC
clone_size: .; j_call: TRBJ2-7; d_call: .; v_call: TRBV4-2; cdr3_aa: CARSQDGRGTSPYEQYF; cdr3_nt: TGTGCCCGCAGCCAGGATGGCCGGGGCACGAGTCCCTACGAGCAGTACTTC
clone_size: .; j_call: TRBJ2-3; d_call: .; v_call: TRBV6-2/TRBV6-3; cdr3_aa: CASNYLAWTDTQYF; cdr3_nt: TGTGCCAGCAATTACCTAGCGTGGACAGATACCCAGTATTTT
clone_size: .; j_call: TRBJ2-1; d_call: .; v_call: TRBV4-3; cdr3_aa: CASSRTKLVNEQFF; cdr3_nt: TGCGCCAGCAGTCGCACAAAGTTGGTCAATGAGCAGTTCTTC
clone_size: many; j_call: TRBJ1-2; d_call: TRBD1; v_call: TRBV29-1; cdr3_aa: CSAGTGANYGYTF; cdr3_nt: TGCAGCGCAGGGACAGGGGCTAACTATGGCTACACCTTC
clone_size: .; j_call: TRBJ1-4; d_call: .; v_call: TRBV10-3; cdr3_aa: CGISVRVTNEKLFF; cdr3_nt: TGTGGCATCAGTGTGAGGGTGACTAATGAAAAACTGTTTTTT
clone_size: many; j_call: TRBJ1-4; d_call: TRBD1; v_call: TRBV7-9; cdr3_aa: CASSLARTGATNEKLFF; cdr3_nt: TGTGCCAGCAGCTTAGCGCGGACAGGGGCAACTAATGAAAAACTGTTTTTT
clone_size: .; j_call: TRBJ2-3; d_call: .; v_call: TRBV13; cdr3_aa: CASNLGLIDTQYF; cdr3_nt: TGTGCCAGCAACTTGGGTTTAATAGATACGCAGTATTTT
clone_size: .; j_call: TRBJ1-2; d_call: .; v_call: TRBV4-3; cdr3_aa: CASSAGLEIYGNTF; cdr3_nt: TGCGCCAGCAGCGCCGGGTTGGAGATCTATGGCAACACCTTC
clone_size: once; j_call: TRBJ2-1; d_call: .; v_call: TRBV11-2; cdr3_aa: CASSLGGTWNEQCF; cdr3_nt: TGTGCCAGCAGCCTAGGGGGTACGTGGAATGAGCAGTGCTTC
clone_size: .; j_call: TRBJ2-4; d_call: .; v_call: TRBV12-3/TRBV12-4; cdr3_aa: CASSVGTWGDIQYF; cdr3_nt: TGTGCCAGTAGCGTAGGGACCTGGGGAGACATTCAGTACTTC
clone_size: .; j_call: TRBJ2-1; d_call: TRBD1; v_call: TRBV28; cdr3_aa: CASRGTGTCNEQFF; cdr3_nt: TGTGCCAGCAGGGGGACAGGGACGTGCAATGAGCAGTTCTTC
clone_size: .; j_call: TRBJ2-7; d_call: .; v_call: TRBV11-2; cdr3_aa: CASNPTYEQYF; cdr3_nt: TGTGCCAGCAACCCAACATACGAGCAGTACTTT
clone_size: .; j_call: TRBJ1-2; d_call: TRBD1; v_call: TRBV20-1; cdr3_aa: CSATSGQVDGYTF; cdr3_nt: TGCAGTGCCACATCAGGACAGGTAGATGGCTACACCTTC
clone_size: .; j_call: TRBJ2-7; d_call: TRBD2; v_call: TRBV11-2; cdr3_aa: CASSPIAGLKEHYF; cdr3_nt: TGTGCCAGCAGTCCTATAGCGGGACTGAAAGAGCATTACTTC
clone_size: many; j_call: TRBJ2-1; d_call: .; v_call: TRBV29-1; cdr3_aa: CSVEAHSYNEQFF; cdr3_nt: TGCAGCGTTGAGGCCCACAGCTACAATGAGCAGTTCTTC
clone_size: many; j_call: TRBJ1-5; d_call: TRBD1; v_call: TRBV5-8; cdr3_aa: CASSLETGWRNQPQHF; cdr3_nt: TGTGCCAGCAGCTTGGAGACAGGGTGGCGCAATCAGCCCCAGCATTTT
clone_size: .; j_call: TRBJ1-5; d_call: .; v_call: TRBV30; cdr3_aa: CSWSGDSSSNQPQHF; cdr3_nt: TGTTCCTGGAGTGGAGACAGTTCAAGCAATCAGCCCCAGCATTTT
clone_size: many; j_call: TRBJ1-2; d_call: .; v_call: TRBV7-9; cdr3_aa: CASSLAGTVRSYGYTF; cdr3_nt: TGTGCCAGCAGCTTAGCCGGGACCGTTAGATCATATGGCTACACCTTC
clone_size: .; j_call: TRBJ2-7; d_call: .; v_call: TRBV4-1; cdr3_aa: CASSQLGPTSPAYELYF; cdr3_nt: TGCGCCAGCAGCCAATTGGGGCCCACTTCTCCCGCCTACGAGCTGTACTTC
clone_size: .; j_call: TRBJ2-7; d_call: .; v_call: TRBV6-5; cdr3_aa: CVSSPGTSRPEQYF; cdr3_nt: TGTGTTAGCAGCCCCGGGACTTCAAGGCCCGAGCAGTACTTC
clone_size: .; j_call: TRBJ2-5; d_call: .; v_call: TRBV12-3/TRBV12-4; cdr3_aa: CASSINPGSEDTQHF; cdr3_nt: TGTGCCAGCAGCATCAACCCCGGGAGCGAAGATACCCAGCACTTC
clone_size: .; j_call: TRBJ2-5; d_call: .; v_call: TRBV12-3/TRBV12-4; cdr3_aa: CASRGWDTNTGSEETQYF; cdr3_nt: TGTGCCAGCCGGGGGTGGGACACGAACACCGGGAGCGAAGAGACCCAGTACTTC